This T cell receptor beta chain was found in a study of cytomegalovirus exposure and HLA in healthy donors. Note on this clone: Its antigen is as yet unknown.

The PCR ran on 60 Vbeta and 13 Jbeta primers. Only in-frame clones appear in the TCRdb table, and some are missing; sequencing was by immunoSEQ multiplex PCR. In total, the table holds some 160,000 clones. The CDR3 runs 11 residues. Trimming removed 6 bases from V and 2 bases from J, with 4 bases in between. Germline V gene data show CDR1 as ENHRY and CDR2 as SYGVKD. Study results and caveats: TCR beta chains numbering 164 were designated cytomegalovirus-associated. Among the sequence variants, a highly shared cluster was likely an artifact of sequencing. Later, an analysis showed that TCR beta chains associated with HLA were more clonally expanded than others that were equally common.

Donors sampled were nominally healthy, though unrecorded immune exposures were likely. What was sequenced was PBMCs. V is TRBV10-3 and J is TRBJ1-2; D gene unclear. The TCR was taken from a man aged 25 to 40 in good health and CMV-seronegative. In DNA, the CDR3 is TGTGCCATCAGCCCGAACTATGGCTACACCTTC. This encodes CAISPNYGYTF.